Presented here are 22 T cell receptor beta chains from one specimen sequenced in a study of blood T cell repertoires in COVID-19. Using immunoSEQ multiplex PCR, the repertoire was profiled, and TCRdb retains in-frame clones only, with some absent. The sample carries some 150,000 clones, 70% to 90% recorded once. The specimen was peripheral blood. These TCRs come from a woman in her sixties or seventies with COVID-19, enrolled during active disease.

The genes are TRBV18 and TRBJ1-1; 7 bases are a match to TRBD1. Germline V gives CDR1 KGHSH, CDR2 LQKENI. This CDR3 spans 13 amino acids. V shed 7 bases and J 1 base; nucleotides not matched to a gene: 3. CDR3 in amino acids: CASFRQGNTEAFF. In nucleotides, the CDR3 is TGTGCCAGCTTCAGACAGGGGAACACTGAAGCTTTCTTT.

V is TRBV2 and J is TRBJ1-3; D is uncertain. This CDR3 is built from 14 residues. Trimming pared 4 bases from V and 1 base from J, leaving 8 bases between. From germline, CDR1 is SNHLY and CDR2 FYNNEI. This chain's CDR3 is CASSVSFSGNTIYF. As DNA, the CDR3 is TGTGCCAGCAGTGTTTCCTTTTCTGGAAACACCATATATTTT.

The CDR3 DNA is TGTGCCTGGAGTGTTTTGGCTGAGCAGTTCTTC. Translated, it gives CAWSVLAEQFF. The chain couples TRBV30 to TRBJ2-1; D call uncertain. The germline V gene encodes CDR1 GTSNPN and CDR2 SVGIG (reference sequence). The CDR3 has 11 amino acids. Trimming removed 0 bases from V and 9 bases from J, with 6 bases in between.

There are a few counts of this clone. The chain joins TRBV3-1 (or the pseudogene TRBV3-2) to TRBJ1-2; 8 bases are shared with TRBD1. J gave up 8 bases and V 1 base, and 9 bases lay outside the gene matches. The CDR3 totals 15 residues. The germline gives CDR1 LGHDT, CDR2 YNNKEL (reference sequence). CDR3: CASSQGRGPLRGYTF. The DNA of the CDR3 is TGTGCCAGCAGCCAAGGCAGGGGGCCTCTGAGGGGCTACACCTTC.

This clone occurred a few times. The chain joins TRBV6-5 to TRBJ1-6; D is uncertain. V was pared by 2 bases and J by 10 bases, with 15 bases between. Per the germline V gene, CDR1 is MNHEY and CDR2 is SVGAGI. The CDR3 sequence is 15 residues long. Written as DNA, the CDR3 is TGTGCCAGCAGTTACACCCCCCCCGGGGAGTCACCCCTCCACTTT. Translated: CASSYTPPGESPLHF.

This clone was seen more than once but under ten times. This rearrangement joins TRBV4-1 to TRBJ1-6, with D unclear. Germline loops: CDR1 MGHRA, CDR2 YSYEKL. The CDR3 runs to 19 residues. V gave up 1 base and J gave up 5 bases, with 21 bases separating them. The chain's CDR3 is CASSQAGGSPLENNSPLHF. CDR3 nucleotides: TGCGCCAGCAGCCAAGCCGGCGGGAGTCCCCTAGAAAATAATTCACCCCTCCACTTT.

This chain joins TRBV19 and TRBJ1-2; 8 bases align to TRBD1. The junction had 5 bases not matched to a gene; V was cut back by 6 bases and J by 2 bases. Germline CDR1 reads LNHDA; CDR2 reads SQIVND (reference sequence). The CDR3 has 14 amino acids. This CDR3 is CASRDRALNYGYTF. Written as DNA, the CDR3 is TGTGCCAGTAGGGACAGGGCTTTGAACTATGGCTACACCTTC.

Remarks on this clone: The junction shows a germline mismatch at one end, possibly a read error. The gene calls are TRBV7-9 and TRBJ1-2, with D possibly matching TRBD1 (5 bases). The V gene's germline CDR1 is SEHNR and CDR2 FQNEAQ (reference sequence). The CDR3 consists of 15 residues. The CDR3 DNA reads as TGTGCCAGCACCTTAGGAGACAGCGATAACTATGGCTACACCTTC. It yields the protein CASTLGDSDNYGYTF.

The chain links TRBV27 to TRBJ2-7, with TRBD1 matching over 10 bases. The germline V gene encodes CDR1 MNHEY and CDR2 SMNVEV (reference sequence). The CDR3 spans 13 residues. V trimming: 8 bases; J trimming: 3 bases; junction bases outside the gene matches: 4. The DNA for the CDR3 is TGTGCCAGCGGGACAGGGGTCGGCTACGAGCAGTACTTC. It codes for CASGTGVGYEQYF.

V usage is TRBV15 and J usage is TRBJ2-1; 13 bases align to TRBD2. CDR3 length: 15 amino acids. V lost 3 bases, J lost 6 bases, and 2 bases stayed unmatched. The germline V gene has CDR1 LNHNV and CDR2 YYDKDF (reference sequence). CDR3 residues: CATSRRTSGGNEQFF. CDR3 coding DNA: TGTGCCACCAGCAGGAGGACTAGCGGGGGCAATGAGCAGTTCTTC.

The rearrangement uses TRBV7-2 and TRBJ1-3; TRBD1 matches at 7 bases. Germline assignment: CDR1 SGHTA and CDR2 FQGNSA. V lost 0 bases and J lost 5; bases outside the gene matches: 4. The CDR3 runs 15 residues. CDR3 amino acids: CASSLAGTVRNTIYF. As DNA, the CDR3 is TGTGCCAGCAGCTTAGCAGGGACAGTCAGAAACACCATATATTTT.

This rearrangement joins TRBV18 to TRBJ2-2, with D uncertain. CDR1 and CDR2 (germline): KGHSH, LQKENI. This CDR3 region has 13 residues. V gave up 2 bases and J gave up 5 bases, with 6 bases separating them. CDR3 sequence (DNA): TGTGCCAGCTCACCAGGAGTGACCGGGGAGCTGTTTTTT. This gives the protein CASSPGVTGELFF.

This chain uses TRBV19 with TRBJ1-2; 11 bases line up with TRBD1. This CDR3 is built from 15 residues. V trimming: 0 bases; J trimming: 8 bases; junction bases outside the gene matches: 5. CDR1 is LNHDA, CDR2 SQIVND, per germline (reference sequence). CDR3 region: CASSIDGQGARGYTF. CDR3 bases: TGTGCCAGTAGTATAGATGGACAGGGGGCGAGAGGCTACACCTTC.

This chain links TRBV29-1 with TRBJ1-2; D is perhaps TRBD1 (5 bases). Germline V gene data show CDR1 as SQVTM and CDR2 as ANQGSEA. Trimming left V 4 bases short and J 6 bases short, with 12 bases between. CDR3 length: 12 amino acids. The CDR3 loop reads CSVVFRADGYTF. For the CDR3, the DNA is TGCAGCGTTGTGTTCAGGGCCGATGGCTACACCTTC.

The V gene is TRBV25-1, the J gene TRBJ1-5, with 8 bases that match TRBD1. V shed 1 base and J 1 base; nucleotides not matched to a gene: 6. Germline loops: CDR1 MGHDK, CDR2 SYGVNS. This CDR3 contains 17 residues. The CDR3 nucleotides read TGTGCCAGCAGTGAATCAGGGGGCGAGGCGAGCAATCAGCCCCAGCATTTT. Encoded protein: CASSESGGEASNQPQHF.

The rearrangement uses TRBV19 and TRBJ2-1; 9 nucleotides align to TRBD1. This CDR3 region has 16 residues. V was pared by 5 bases and J by 4 bases, with 9 bases of the junction left unmatched. Germline assignment: CDR1 LNHDA and CDR2 SQIVND (reference sequence). DNA for the CDR3: TGTGCCAGTAGTCGGGACAGGGCCGAAACATACAATGAGCAGTTCTTC. This codes for CASSRDRAETYNEQFF.

V usage is TRBV18 and J usage is TRBJ1-5; TRBD1 is a possible D gene (5 bases). The length of the CDR3 is 16 residues. The germline CDR1 and CDR2 sequences are KGHSH and LQKENI. The V end lost 6 bases, the J end lost 4 bases, and 19 bases lay between the germline ends. CDR3 region: CASSKNGGSNNQPQHF. DNA of the CDR3: TGTGCCAGCTCGAAAAACGGGGGGTCGAATAATCAGCCCCAGCATTTT. The whole variable domain, remainder taken from reference TRBV18 and TRBJ1-5, is NAGVMQNPRHLVRRRGQEARLRCSPMKGHSHVYWYRQLPEEGLKFMVYLQKENIIDESGMPKERFSAEFPKEGPSILRIQQVVRGDSAAYFCASSKNGGSNNQPQHFGDGTRLSIL.

This chain joins TRBV11-1 and TRBJ2-1; 7 nucleotides line up with TRBD1. CDR1 and CDR2 from the germline V gene are SGHAT and FQDESV (reference sequence). CDR3 length: 14 amino acids. Trimming at V came to 4 bases and at J to 4 bases, leaving 4 bases not matched to a gene. This CDR3 reads CASSYGTAYNEQFF. CDR3 nucleotide sequence: TGTGCCAGCAGCTACGGGACAGCTTACAATGAGCAGTTCTTC.

The chain uses TRBV4-1 and TRBJ2-2; D not resolved. Trimming cost V 3 bases and J 4 bases, with 3 bases left between them. Germline V lookup: CDR1 MGHRA, CDR2 YSYEKL. The CDR3 runs 12 residues. CDR3 sequence (DNA): TGCGCCAGCAGCCACGGCACCGGGGAGCTGTTTTTT. Amino acids: CASSHGTGELFF.

This clone occurred once. The V call is TRBV5-8, the J call TRBJ1-2; D unresolved. This CDR3 comprises 16 residues. The ends were cut back, 4 bases at V and 5 bases at J, with 21 bases in the middle. Germline CDR1 and CDR2: SGHTS and YDEGEE. The CDR3 nucleotides read TGTGCCAGCAGCCTGCAGTGGGCCCAATCCCCTTATGGCTACACCTTC. Protein product: CASSLQWAQSPYGYTF.

The chain's CDR3 is CASSLVYDRASGNTIYF. CDR3 bases: TGCGCCAGCAGCTTGGTTTACGACAGGGCATCTGGAAACACCATATATTTT. This chain joins TRBV5-1 and TRBJ1-3, with TRBD1 identical over 7 bases. V shed 0 bases and J 1 base; nucleotides not matched to a gene: 7. The CDR3 length is 17 residues. The germline V gene has CDR1 SGHRS and CDR2 YFSETQ.

The CDR3 is CASSPGLHTDTQYF. CDR3 sequence (DNA): TGTGCCAGCAGCCCGGGACTCCACACAGATACGCAGTATTTT. The chain has TRBV3-1 (or the pseudogene TRBV3-2) and TRBJ2-3, with D perhaps TRBD2 (6 bases). Germline CDR1 LGHDT, CDR2 YNNKEL (reference sequence). There are 14 residues in the CDR3. V was cut by 4 bases and J by 2 bases, with 10 bases left in between.